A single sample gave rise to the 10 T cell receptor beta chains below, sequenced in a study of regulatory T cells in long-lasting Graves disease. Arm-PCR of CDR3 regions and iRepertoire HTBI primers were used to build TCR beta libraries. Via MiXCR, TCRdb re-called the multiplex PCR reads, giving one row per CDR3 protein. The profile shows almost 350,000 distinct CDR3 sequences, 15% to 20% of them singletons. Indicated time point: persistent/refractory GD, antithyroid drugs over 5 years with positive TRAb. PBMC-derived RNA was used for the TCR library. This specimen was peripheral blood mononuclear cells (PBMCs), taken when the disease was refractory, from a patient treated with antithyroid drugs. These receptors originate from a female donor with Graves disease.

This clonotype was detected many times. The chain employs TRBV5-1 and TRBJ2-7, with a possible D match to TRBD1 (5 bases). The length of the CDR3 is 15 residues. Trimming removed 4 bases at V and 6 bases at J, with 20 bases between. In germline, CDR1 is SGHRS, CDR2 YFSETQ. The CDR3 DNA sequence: TGCGCCAGCAGCGTCCTTGGACGGGTAGGGGCCGAGCAGTACTTC. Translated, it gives CASSVLGRVGAEQYF.

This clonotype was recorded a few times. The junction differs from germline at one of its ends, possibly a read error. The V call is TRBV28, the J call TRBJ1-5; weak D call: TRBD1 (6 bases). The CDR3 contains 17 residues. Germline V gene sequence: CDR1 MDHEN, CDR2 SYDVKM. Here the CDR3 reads CASSFWGLRSSNRPQHF. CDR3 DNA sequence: TGTGCCAGCAGTTTCTGGGGGCTGCGGTCTAGCAATCGGCCCCAGCATTTT.

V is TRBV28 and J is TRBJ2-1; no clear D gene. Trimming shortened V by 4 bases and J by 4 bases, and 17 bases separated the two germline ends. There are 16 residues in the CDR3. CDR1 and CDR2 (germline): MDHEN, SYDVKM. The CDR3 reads CASSSTSSVFYNEQFF. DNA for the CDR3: TGTGCCAGCAGTTCGACATCTTCGGTGTTTTACAATGAGCAGTTCTTC.

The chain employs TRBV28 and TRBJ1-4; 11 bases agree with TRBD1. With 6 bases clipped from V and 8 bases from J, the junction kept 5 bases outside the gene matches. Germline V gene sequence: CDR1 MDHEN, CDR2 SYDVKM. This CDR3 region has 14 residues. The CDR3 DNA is TGTGCCAGCAGGAGGGACAGGGGGATCGAAAAACTGTTTTTT. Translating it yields CASRRDRGIEKLFF.

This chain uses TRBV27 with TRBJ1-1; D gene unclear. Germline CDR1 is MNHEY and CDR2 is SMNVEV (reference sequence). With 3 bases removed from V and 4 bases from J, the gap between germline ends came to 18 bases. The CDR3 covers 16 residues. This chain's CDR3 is CASSLLDRAPGTEAFF. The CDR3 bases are TGTGCCAGCAGTTTGCTAGACCGAGCACCCGGCACTGAAGCTTTCTTT.

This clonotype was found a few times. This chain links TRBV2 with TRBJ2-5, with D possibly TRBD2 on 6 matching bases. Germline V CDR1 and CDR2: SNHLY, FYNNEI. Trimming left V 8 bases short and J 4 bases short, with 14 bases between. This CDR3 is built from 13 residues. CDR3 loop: CASEWGVGETQYF. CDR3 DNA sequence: TGTGCCAGCGAATGGGGGGTCGGAGAGACCCAGTACTTC. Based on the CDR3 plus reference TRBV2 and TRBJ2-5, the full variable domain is EPEVTQTPSHQVTQMGQEVILRCVPISNHLYFYWYRQILGQKVEFLVSFYNNEISEKSEIFDDQFSVERPDGSNFTLKIRSTKLEDSAMYFCASEWGVGETQYFGPGTRLLVL.

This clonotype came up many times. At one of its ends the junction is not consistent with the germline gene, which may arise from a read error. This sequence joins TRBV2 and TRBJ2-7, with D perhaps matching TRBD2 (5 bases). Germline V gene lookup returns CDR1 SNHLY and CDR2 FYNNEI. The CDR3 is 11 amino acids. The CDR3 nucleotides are TGTGCCAGCAGAGAGGCGGGCGGAGTAAACTTC. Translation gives CASREAGGVNF.

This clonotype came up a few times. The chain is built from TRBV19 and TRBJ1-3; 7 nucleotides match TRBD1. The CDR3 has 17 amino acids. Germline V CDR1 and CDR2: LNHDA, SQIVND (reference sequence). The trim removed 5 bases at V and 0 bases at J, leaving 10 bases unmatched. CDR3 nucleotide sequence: TGTGCCAGTAGTCCCTCGGGACAGCTTTCCTCTGGAAACACCATATATTTT. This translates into CASSPSGQLSSGNTIYF.

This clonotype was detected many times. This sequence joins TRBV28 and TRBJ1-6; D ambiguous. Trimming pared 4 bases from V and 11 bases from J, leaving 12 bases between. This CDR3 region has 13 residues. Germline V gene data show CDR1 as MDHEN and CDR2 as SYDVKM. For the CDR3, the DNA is TGTGCCAGCAGTTGGGATTTTCGGACACCCCTCCACTTT. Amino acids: CASSWDFRTPLHF.

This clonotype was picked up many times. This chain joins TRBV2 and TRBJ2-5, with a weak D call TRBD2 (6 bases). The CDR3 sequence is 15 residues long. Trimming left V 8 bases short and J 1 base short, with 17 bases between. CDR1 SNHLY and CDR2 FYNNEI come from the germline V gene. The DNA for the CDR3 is TGTGCCAGCGGTGGGAGGACTACCGCCCAAGAGACCCAGTACTTC. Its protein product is CASGGRTTAQETQYF.